The entry below gives a single T cell receptor (beta chain) sequence along with its context. The record originates from a study of monozygotic twins with inflammatory bowel disease. From the 5' RACE reads, TCRdb lists one entry per CDR3 protein and no DNA. The table lists around 380,000 distinct CDR3 sequences. This TCR came from a human donor with ulcerative colitis or Crohn's disease, or a healthy co-twin of an affected twin (not recorded which). The sample taken for sequencing was blood.

The CDR3 sequence is CASSSRQGAYNEQFF. The chain is built from TRBV7-2 and TRBJ2-1; without DNA, the TCRdb call of TRBD1 cannot be checked. The CDR3 is 15 amino acids. Germline V gene sequence: CDR1 SGHTA, CDR2 FQGNSA.